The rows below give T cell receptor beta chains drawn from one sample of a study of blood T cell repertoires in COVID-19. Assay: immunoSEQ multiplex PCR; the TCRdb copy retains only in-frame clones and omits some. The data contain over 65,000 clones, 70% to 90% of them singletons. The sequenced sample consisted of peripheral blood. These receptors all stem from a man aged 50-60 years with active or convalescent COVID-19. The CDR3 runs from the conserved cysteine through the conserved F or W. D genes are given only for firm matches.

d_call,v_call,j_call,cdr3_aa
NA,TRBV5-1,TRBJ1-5,CASSSSPGRDQPQHF
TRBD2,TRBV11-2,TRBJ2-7,CASSPGLAGTYEQYF
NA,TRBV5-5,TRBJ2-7,CASSFSGISSYEQYF
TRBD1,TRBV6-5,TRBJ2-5,CASRLDRGQETQYF
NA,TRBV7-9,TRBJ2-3,CASSFGQGADTQYF
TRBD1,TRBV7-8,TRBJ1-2,CASSLAEGQGAGGYTF
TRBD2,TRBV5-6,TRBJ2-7,CASSFPGLATYEQYF
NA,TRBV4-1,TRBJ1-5,CASSQEHNSNQPQHF
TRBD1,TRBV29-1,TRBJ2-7,CSVEGQGGEQYF
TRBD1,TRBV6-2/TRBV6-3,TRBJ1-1,CASSYSGQGMSTEAFF
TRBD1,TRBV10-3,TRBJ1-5,CAISEDRGNQPQHF
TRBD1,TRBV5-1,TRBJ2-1,CASSPFTGEPYNEQFF
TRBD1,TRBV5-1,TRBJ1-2,CASSLTGDSYGYTF
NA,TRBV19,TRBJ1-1,CASGDRNTEAFF
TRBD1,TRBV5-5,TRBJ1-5,CASSQDRGAQPQHF
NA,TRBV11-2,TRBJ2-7,CASRTFASYEQYF
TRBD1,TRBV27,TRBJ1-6,CASSLTGQGSVNSPLHF
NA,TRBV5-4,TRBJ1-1,CASSFARQSIRNTEAFF
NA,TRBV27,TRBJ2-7,CASSLQGWNEQYF
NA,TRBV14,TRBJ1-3,CASSHAEGSGNTIYF
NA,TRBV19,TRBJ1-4,CASSTNRDEKLFF
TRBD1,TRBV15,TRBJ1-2,CATSRDAGQGSGYTF
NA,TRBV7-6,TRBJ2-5,CASSLGDGRRTQYF